Included here is one TCR beta chain sequence, with context. No antigen is known for it. The sample originates from a study of CXCR3-negative and CXCR3-positive naive CD8 T cells. Study-wide context: A total of 150 million or so TRB reads was generated, with about 1.5 +/- 0.3 million per library. Overall study results and limits: Naive subsets had comparable surface CD5, so TRB CDR3 properties gauged TCR strength.

The CDR3 length is 12 residues. CDR1 MNHEY and CDR2 SVGAGI come from the germline V gene. UMI-tagged TRB cDNA libraries were built via 5' RACE. TCRdb reworked the 5' RACE reads into one entry per CDR3 protein, no DNA. This table lists around 8,000 distinct CDR3 sequences. CD45RO-CCR7+CD27+CD95- defined naive CD8+ T cells. Sequenced sample: naive CXCR3- CD8+ T cells from blood. The subset denotes: CD45RO-CCR7+CD27+CD95- naive CD8+ T cells lacking CXCR3 (TNR3-). V is TRBV6-5 and J is TRBJ1-2. The clonotype was recovered from a human donor in good health. Some clones in this sample may be carry-over from other donors' samples. The CDR3 protein is CASSGRSDGYTF.